These 19 T cell receptor beta chains were all obtained from the same sample, sequenced in a study of tumor-infiltrating lymphocytes in primary liver carcinoma. Scientists recovered RNA and DNA together from around 20-30 mg of unsorted bulk tissue. TCR beta cDNA was prepared out of roughly 450 ng total RNA by means of a constant-region primer. For TCR beta, libraries were produced by three nested multiplex PCR rounds using slightly modified ARM-PCR. Investigators reported that the first two PCR rounds, at around 11 cycles each, used TRBV1-TRBV30 forward primers with a C-beta reverse primer. TCRdb reanalysed the multiplex PCR reads using MiXCR and keeps one entry per CDR3 protein. The sample includes approximately 190,000 distinct CDR3 sequences, 85% seen only once; the top ten take 15% to 20%. Sequences were obtained from tumor tissue from primary liver carcinoma. These receptors originate from a man aged 35-49 years with primary liver carcinoma and hepatitis B virus infection.

For this clonotype: Because the CDR3 is missing its conserved closing phenylalanine or tryptophan, this is likely a read error. Because the CDR3's place on the DNA is in doubt, the DNA is left out and the CDR3 is given as listed by TCRdb. The V call is TRBV5-1, the J call TRBJ2-5; TRBD2 is the table's D call and was not checked against the DNA. The CDR3 region is 15 residues in length, termini included. Per germline, CDR1 SGHRS and CDR2 YFSETQ. The CDR3 loop reads CASSLFGTEGETQYL.

As regards this clonotype: A much larger clone sits a single nucleotide away, making a read error possible. The chain combines TRBV21-1 with TRBJ2-1; no DNA check was done on the table's D call, TRBD2. TRBV21-1 is flagged as a pseudogene. The CDR3 runs to 18 residues. CDR3 sequence: CAISKAHETSGRYNEQFF. The CDR3 bases are TGTGCCATCAGCAAAGCCCACGAGACTAGCGGGAGGTACAATGAGCAGTTCTTC.

Concerning this clonotype: An end of the junction differs from the germline gene, which may be a read error. V usage is TRBV6-1 and J usage is TRBJ2-4, with unresolved D. The CDR3 sequence is 11 residues long. The V gene's germline CDR1 is MNHNS and CDR2 SASEGT. Written as DNA, the CDR3 is TGTGCCAGCAGTGAATTGAGTCTTTATGACTTC. Translation: CASSELSLYDF.

The chain links TRBV11-2 to TRBJ2-4; unclear D gene. The CDR3 sequence is 15 residues long. V lost 7 bases and J lost 4, with 17 bases in between. The germline CDR1 and CDR2 sequences are SGHAT and FQNNGV. CDR3 region: CASTTSAVNKNIQYF. The CDR3 nucleotides read TGTGCCAGCACCACTTCGGCGGTAAATAAAAACATTCAGTACTTC.

The count of this clonotype is one. V gene TRBV11-2 combines with J gene TRBJ2-3; D is perhaps TRBD1 or TRBD2 (6 bases each). The V end lost 8 bases, the J end lost 9 bases, and 24 bases lay between the germline ends. CDR1 is SGHAT and CDR2 is FQNNGV in the germline V gene. The CDR3 contains 15 residues. CDR3 coding DNA: TGTGCCAGCGGCCCAAAAGGGGTGCACGGGGGCACGCAGTATTTT. Its translation: CASGPKGVHGGTQYF. The full variable domain, in which reference TRBV11-2 and TRBJ2-3 provide the parts outside the CDR3, is EAGVAQSPRYKIIEKRQSVAFWCNPISGHATLYWYQQILGQGPKLLIQFQNNGVVDDSQLPKDRFSAERLKGVDSTLKIQPAKLEDSAVYLCASGPKGVHGGTQYFGPGTRLTVL.

The chain links TRBV5-4 to TRBJ2-3; 10 bases line up with TRBD2. The V segment lost 6 bases and the J segment 2 bases; nucleotides outside the gene matches: 3. Germline-derived CDR1 and CDR2 are SGHNT and YYREEE (reference sequence). This CDR3 has 14 amino acids. This CDR3 reads CASKGLAVTDTQYF. CDR3 in DNA: TGTGCCAGCAAAGGACTAGCGGTCACAGATACGCAGTATTTT.

On this clonotype itself: A much larger clone differs by one base, so this may be a read error. The chain combines TRBV4-1 with TRBJ2-7; TRBD2 matches 8 bases. This CDR3 contains 16 residues. CDR1 is MGHRA and CDR2 is YSYEKL in the germline V gene. CDR3 loop: CVSSQGLAGSSYEQYF. The CDR3 DNA reads TGCGTCAGCAGCCAAGGGCTAGCGGGCTCCTCCTACGAGCAGTACTTC.

In regard to this clonotype: One end of the junction fails to match germline, which may point to a read error. The chain couples TRBV11-2 to TRBJ1-2; D possibly corresponds to TRBD1 (6 bases). This CDR3 contains 13 residues. Germline CDR1 SGHAT, CDR2 FQNNGV. The CDR3, as DNA: TGTGCCAGTAGCTTGGGCAGGGGCTATGGCTACATCTTC. Encoded protein: CASSLGRGYGYIF.

There are a few counts of this clonotype. Its ends do not fully match the called genes, so a read error is possible. The CDR3 bases are TGTGTCAGCAGAAATAGCGGGAGCTCTTACAATGAGCAGTTCTTC. It is translated as CVSRNSGSSYNEQFF. V usage is TRBV28 and J usage is TRBJ2-1; the match to TRBD2 covers 9 bases. The CDR3 covers 15 residues. Germline-derived CDR1 and CDR2 are MDHEN and SYDVKM.

To note about this clonotype: A read error may produce the germline difference seen at one junction end. This chain connects TRBV12-5 to TRBJ2-5; maybe TRBD1 (5 bases). This CDR3 comprises 13 residues. Germline lookup yields CDR1 LGHNT and CDR2 FRNRAP. The CDR3 region has the DNA TGTGCTAGTAGTTTGGTAGGGGAAGAGACCCATTACTTC. It encodes CASSLVGEETHYF.

This chain uses TRBV6-5 with TRBJ2-3; D perhaps matches TRBD1 (5 bases). The V gene lost 2 bases and the J gene lost 15 bases, with 30 bases spanning the gap. The CDR3 length is 17 residues. The V gene's germline CDR1 is MNHEY and CDR2 SVGAGI. The CDR3 sequence: CASSYSRIRGLTDTEYF. The CDR3 nucleotides read TGTGCCAGCAGTTACAGTCGTATAAGGGGCCTCACAGATACGGAATATTTT.

This clonotype was observed a single time. This sequence joins TRBV29-1 and TRBJ2-1; the match to TRBD2 covers 8 bases. J gave up 11 bases and V 0 bases, and 18 bases lay outside the gene matches. The CDR3 contains 17 residues. CDR1 is SQVTM and CDR2 is ANQGSEA in the germline V gene. The CDR3 sequence: CSVEDANGGGRGNKQFF. The CDR3, as DNA: TGCAGCGTTGAAGATGCCAACGGGGGGGGTCGAGGTAATAAGCAGTTCTTC.

In regard to this clonotype: Germline is not matched at one junction end, which may reflect a read error. This chain links TRBV29-1 with TRBJ2-3; D call uncertain. The CDR3 loop spans 14 amino acids. CDR1 and CDR2 (germline): SQVTM, ANQGSEA. The CDR3 sequence is CSVSPPSEADTQYF. The CDR3 coding sequence is TGCAGCGTTTCACCCCCGTCCGAGGCAGATACACAGTATTTT.

With regard to this clonotype: An end of the junction does not agree with germline; a read error may underlie this. J is TRBJ2-6 and V is TRBV11-2; D ambiguous. The CDR3 runs to 15 residues. Per germline, CDR1 SGHAT and CDR2 FQNNGV. The CDR3 DNA sequence: TGTGCCACCCAGTTGCCGCGCTCTAGGGCCAACGTCCTGACTTTC. Its translation: CATQLPRSRANVLTF. Filled out from reference TRBV11-2 and TRBJ2-6, the complete variable domain reads EAGVAQSPRYKIIEKRQSVAFWCNPISGHATLYWYQQILGQGPKLLIQFQNNGVVDDSQLPKDRFSAERLKGVDSTLKIQPAKLEDSAVYLCATQLPRSRANVLTFGAGSRLTVL.

Concerning this clonotype itself: The CDR3 ends on some other residue instead of the conserved phenylalanine or tryptophan, so this is likely a read error. V is TRBV29-1 and J is TRBJ2-2; the match to TRBD1 covers 8 bases. The germline CDR1 and CDR2 sequences are SQVTM and ANQGSEA. The trim removed 4 bases at V and 4 bases at J, leaving 5 bases unmatched. CDR3 length: 14 amino acids. As DNA, the CDR3 is TGCAGCGTTGGGACAGGGCCAAGCACCGGGGAGCTGTTTCTT. Its translation: CSVGTGPSTGELFL.

This clonotype occurred once. This CDR3 is missing its conserved last phenylalanine or tryptophan, likely due to a read error. The chain employs TRBV5-5 and TRBJ2-5; TRBD2 might be the D (5 bases). V lost 3 bases to trimming and J lost 5 bases, with 14 bases between them. Germline V lookup: CDR1 SGHKS, CDR2 YYEKEE (reference sequence). CDR3 length: 14 amino acids. The CDR3 here is CASSSKTIGETQYL. CDR3 nucleotide sequence: TGTGCCAGCAGCTCGAAGACTATCGGGGAGACCCAGTACCTC.

Comments on this clonotype: At one of its ends the junction is not consistent with the germline gene, which may arise from a read error. V gene TRBV24-1 combines with J gene TRBJ2-1; TRBD2 matches at 7 bases. Germline V CDR1 and CDR2: KGHDR, SFDVKD. The CDR3 totals 11 residues. The CDR3 region is CATSDGVGGCF. The CDR3 DNA follows: TGTGCCACCAGTGATGGCGTGGGGGGGTGCTTC.

Regarding this clonotype: One end of the junction varies from germline; a read error may be responsible. The V gene is TRBV6-2 or TRBV6-3, the J gene TRBJ2-7; 9 bases match TRBD1. CDR3 length: 17 residues. CDR1 and CDR2 (germline): MNHEY, SVGEGT. The CDR3 DNA is TGTGCCAGCAGTTCCCAATCCCCCGGGACAGGGATGCACGAGCACTACTTC. It encodes CASSSQSPGTGMHEHYF.

The chain combines TRBV18 with TRBJ2-3; TRBD2 aligns across 9 bases. This CDR3 has 15 amino acids. The germline V gene has CDR1 KGHSH and CDR2 LQKENI. The V gene end was trimmed by 7 bases and the J gene end by 0 bases; junction bases not matched to a gene: 5. Written as DNA, the CDR3 is TGTGCCAGCTTACCCCTAGCGGGAAGCACAGATACGCAGTATTTT. Translated: CASLPLAGSTDTQYF.